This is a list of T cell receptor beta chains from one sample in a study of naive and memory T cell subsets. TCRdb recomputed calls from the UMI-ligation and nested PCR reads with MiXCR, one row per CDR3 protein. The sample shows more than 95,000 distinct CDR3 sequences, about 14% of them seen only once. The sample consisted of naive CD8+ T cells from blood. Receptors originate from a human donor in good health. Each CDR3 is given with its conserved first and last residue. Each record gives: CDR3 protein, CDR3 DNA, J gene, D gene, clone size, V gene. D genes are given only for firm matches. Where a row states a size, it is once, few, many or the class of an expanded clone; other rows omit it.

CDR3aa: CASSLAGTSEYEQYF
CDR3nt: TGTGCCAGCAGTTTGGCCGGGACTAGCGAGTACGAGCAGTACTTC
j_gene: TRBJ2-7
d_gene: TRBD2
abundance: NA
v_gene: TRBV28

CDR3aa: CASSLWNEQYF
CDR3nt: TGTGCCAGCAGTTTGTGGAACGAGCAGTACTTC
j_gene: TRBJ2-7
d_gene: NA
abundance: few
v_gene: TRBV28

CDR3aa: CASSQESPLGGGPYNEQFF
CDR3nt: TGCGCCAGCAGCCAAGAAAGCCCCCTAGGCGGGGGACCCTACAATGAGCAGTTCTTC
j_gene: TRBJ2-1
d_gene: TRBD2
abundance: once
v_gene: TRBV4-3

CDR3aa: CASSNQVFGDLSPLHF
CDR3nt: TGTGCCAGTAGTAATCAGGTCTTTGGTGATCTTTCACCCCTCCACTTT
j_gene: TRBJ1-6
d_gene: NA
abundance: few
v_gene: TRBV19

CDR3aa: CASSPTLAGGPMTQYF
CDR3nt: TGTGCCAGCAGCCCAACCTTAGCGGGGGGCCCCATGACCCAGTACTTC
j_gene: TRBJ2-5
d_gene: TRBD2
abundance: NA
v_gene: TRBV7-3

CDR3aa: CSARDRQGNQPQHF
CDR3nt: TGCAGTGCTAGAGATCGGCAGGGCAATCAGCCCCAGCATTTT
j_gene: TRBJ1-5
d_gene: NA
abundance: NA
v_gene: TRBV20-1

CDR3aa: CASSLGEIGTDTQYF
CDR3nt: TGTGCCAGCAGCTTGGGGGAAATAGGCACAGATACGCAGTATTTT
j_gene: TRBJ2-3
d_gene: NA
abundance: NA
v_gene: TRBV27

CDR3aa: CASSLSPPELAGWPDTQYF
CDR3nt: TGTGCCAGCAGTTTAAGTCCCCCGGAGCTGGCAGGTTGGCCAGATACGCAGTATTTT
j_gene: TRBJ2-3
d_gene: NA
abundance: NA
v_gene: TRBV27

CDR3aa: CASSPFSGTSGSYEQYF
CDR3nt: TGCGCCAGCAGCCCCTTCTCCGGGACCTCGGGCTCCTACGAGCAGTACTTC
j_gene: TRBJ2-7
d_gene: NA
abundance: NA
v_gene: TRBV5-1

CDR3aa: CASSQLRPGIEQFF
CDR3nt: TGCGCCAGCAGTCAATTGCGACCGGGGATTGAGCAGTTCTTC
j_gene: TRBJ2-1
d_gene: NA
abundance: NA
v_gene: TRBV23-1

CDR3aa: CASRVSSYNEQFF
CDR3nt: TGTGCCAGCAGGGTGAGCTCCTACAATGAGCAGTTCTTC
j_gene: TRBJ2-1
d_gene: NA
abundance: NA
v_gene: TRBV28

CDR3aa: CSVYGHSGTSGSVHNEQFF
CDR3nt: TGCAGCGTTTATGGACACTCCGGGACTAGCGGGAGCGTCCACAATGAGCAGTTCTTC
j_gene: TRBJ2-1
d_gene: TRBD2
abundance: NA
v_gene: TRBV29-1

CDR3aa: CASSLTGDGYNEQFF
CDR3nt: TGTGCCAGCTCACTGACAGGGGATGGGTACAATGAGCAGTTCTTC
j_gene: TRBJ2-1
d_gene: TRBD1
abundance: NA
v_gene: TRBV18